Below, one TCR beta chain is given with its context. Seattle enrolled patients during active infection and tracked them longitudinally. The data stem from a study of blood T cell repertoires in COVID-19. Across the whole study: The study drew acute and convalescent COVID-19 samples from the United States, Italy and Spain. The cDNA or gDNA used as material had been derived from T cells, B-cell-depleted T cells, or PBMCs.

Methods used by the authors: Amplification of reference gene primers provided the estimated nucleated cell counts. Data came from immunoSEQ multiplex PCR; TCRdb stores just in-frame clones and leaves some out. The V and J calls and clone size were taken over from that table, and D and trimming were inferred from the DNA. Here the sample spans roughly 60,000 clones, around 77% being singletons. Material: peripheral blood. The clonotype was recovered from a woman between 65 and 79 years old with COVID-19, enrolled during active disease.

DNA of the CDR3: TGTGCCAGCAGCCAAGAAGGCGTTAGCGGTTACAATGAGCAGTTCTTC. It codes for CASSQEGVSGYNEQFF. This chain links TRBV4-2 with TRBJ2-1, with D possibly TRBD2 on 6 matching bases. V dropped 0 bases and J dropped 4 bases, with 13 bases sitting between them. The V gene's germline CDR1 is LGHNA and CDR2 YNFKEQ. The CDR3 extends over 16 amino acids.